The 18 T cell receptor beta chains given below trace back to one sample, sequenced in a study of blood T cell repertoires in COVID-19. Generated by immunoSEQ multiplex PCR, the TCRdb table keeps only in-frame clones and is missing some. The data contain about 120,000 clones, around 81% of them seen just once; the ten biggest clones take up about 18%. The material sequenced was peripheral blood. The receptors come from a man younger than 45 with COVID-19, enrolled during active disease.

The chain joins TRBV2 to TRBJ2-1; weak D call: TRBD2 (5 bases). Germline V gives CDR1 SNHLY, CDR2 FYNNEI. Trimming took 4 bases from V and 0 from J, leaving 13 bases between them. The CDR3 consists of 16 residues. This CDR3 reads CASSGDYGSSYNEQFF. In nucleotides, the CDR3 is TGTGCCAGCAGTGGAGACTACGGAAGCTCCTACAATGAGCAGTTCTTC.

The chain combines TRBV6-6 with TRBJ2-1; TRBD2 agrees at 8 bases. The V segment lost 5 bases and the J segment 0 bases; nucleotides outside the gene matches: 9. This CDR3 is 17 amino acids long. Germline CDR1 MNHNY, CDR2 SVGAGI (reference sequence). The CDR3: CASSPAIAGSSYNEQFF. In DNA, the CDR3 is TGTGCCAGCAGTCCCGCTATAGCGGGAAGCTCCTACAATGAGCAGTTCTTC.

As for this clone: Mismatch with germline at one junction end may stem from a read error. The J gene is TRBJ2-1, the V gene TRBV7-7; TRBD1 matches 9 bases. Germline V gene data show CDR1 as SSHAT and CDR2 as FNYEAQ (reference sequence). The CDR3 spans 17 residues. DNA of the CDR3: TGTGCTAGCAGCTTACTTCCCCCGGGACAGGGAGGTACTGAGCAGTTCTTC. Protein: CASSLLPPGQGGTEQFF.

As to this clone: Mismatch with germline at one junction end may stem from a read error. V and J are TRBV19 and TRBJ1-1; no reliable D call. The length of the CDR3 is 14 residues. CDR1 is LNHDA and CDR2 is SQIVND in the germline V gene (reference sequence). The CDR3 DNA is TGTGCCAGTAGTATATCTTCGGGGAACCCTGAAGCTTTCTTT. Translated, it gives CASSISSGNPEAFF.

V usage is TRBV2 and J usage is TRBJ2-1; D is undetermined. This CDR3 is built from 12 residues. The V and J ends lost 7 bases and 2 bases respectively, with 6 bases between them. Germline CDR1 reads SNHLY; CDR2 reads FYNNEI. The CDR3 sequence is CASKQAYNEQFF. In DNA form, the CDR3 reads TGTGCCAGCAAGCAGGCCTACAATGAGCAGTTCTTC.

This clone was counted a single time. The V and J genes are TRBV7-2 and TRBJ2-7; D is perhaps TRBD2 (7 bases). V was clipped by 0 bases and J by 6 bases, with 12 bases between them. Germline CDR1 is SGHTA and CDR2 is FQGNSA. The CDR3 runs to 14 residues. The CDR3 loop reads CASSLAGGPGEQYF. CDR3 DNA: TGTGCCAGCAGCTTAGCGGGGGGGCCTGGCGAGCAGTACTTC.

A note on this clone: Other DNA sequences from this sample encode an identical CDR3 as well. The genes are TRBV11-2 and TRBJ2-1, with TRBD2 as a possible D gene (6 bases). Germline CDR1 is SGHAT and CDR2 is FQNNGV. V shed 1 base and J shed 3 bases, with 10 bases lying between them. CDR3 length: 15 amino acids. The CDR3: CASSLAGDVYNEQFF. In DNA, the CDR3 is TGTGCCAGCAGCTTAGCGGGGGACGTCTACAATGAGCAGTTCTTC.

The CDR3 nucleotides read TGTGCCAGCAGCCCCTGGGAACAGGGGGCCTACGAGCAGTACTTC. As protein: CASSPWEQGAYEQYF. This chain joins TRBV27 and TRBJ2-7; 8 positions match TRBD1. The CDR3 has 15 amino acids. Germline values: CDR1 MNHEY, CDR2 SMNVEV (reference sequence). With 6 bases clipped from V and 2 bases from J, the junction kept 9 bases outside the gene matches.

This sequence joins TRBV29-1 and TRBJ2-2, with D unclear. Trimming pared 2 bases from V and 2 bases from J, leaving 6 bases between. In germline, CDR1 is SQVTM, CDR2 ANQGSEA. The CDR3 totals 13 residues. The CDR3: CSVETFNTGELFF. CDR3 nucleotides: TGCAGCGTTGAAACTTTTAACACCGGGGAGCTGTTTTTT.

V and J are TRBV4-1 and TRBJ1-4; D is possibly TRBD1 (6 bases). V dropped 2 bases and J dropped 0 bases, with 16 bases sitting between them. The germline CDR1 and CDR2 sequences are MGHRA and YSYEKL. The CDR3 is 18 amino acids. This CDR3 is CASSQIFRDTSTNEKLFF. DNA for the CDR3: TGCGCCAGCAGCCAAATTTTCCGGGACACTTCAACTAATGAAAAACTGTTTTTT.

The chain joins TRBV11-2 to TRBJ1-1; maybe TRBD1 (6 bases). Germline CDR1 is SGHAT and CDR2 is FQNNGV. Trimming left V 1 base short and J 2 bases short, with 14 bases between. This CDR3 has 16 amino acids. The CDR3 loop is CASSLGAGAVNTEAFF. The CDR3 nucleotides are TGTGCCAGCAGCTTAGGAGCGGGGGCAGTAAACACTGAAGCTTTCTTT.

CDR3 in amino acids: CASSVTGLRGQPQHF. CDR3 sequence (DNA): TGTGCCAGTAGTGTTACAGGGTTAAGAGGTCAGCCCCAGCATTTT. J is TRBJ1-5 and V is TRBV19; a weak D match, TRBD1 (6 bases). Germline CDR1 is LNHDA and CDR2 is SQIVND (reference sequence). V lost 5 bases and J lost 6, with 17 bases in between. There are 15 residues in the CDR3.

The chain uses TRBV2 and TRBJ2-7; 10 positions match TRBD2. Germline V lookup: CDR1 SNHLY, CDR2 FYNNEI. V lost 8 bases, J lost 2 bases, and 3 bases stayed unmatched. The CDR3 length is 13 residues. DNA of the CDR3: TGTGCCAGCTTTAGCGGGGGGCCCTACGAGCAGTACTTC. It translates to CASFSGGPYEQYF.

V gene TRBV5-1 combines with J gene TRBJ2-7; TRBD2 might be the D (5 bases). Germline lookup yields CDR1 SGHRS and CDR2 YFSETQ. Trimming left V 3 bases short and J 2 bases short, with 15 bases between. The CDR3 is made up of 15 amino acids. The CDR3 DNA reads TGCGCCAGCAGCTCGATCAGCGGAATAGCCTACGAGCAGTACTTC. Residues: CASSSISGIAYEQYF.

The V call is TRBV27, the J call TRBJ2-1; 10 bases are a match to TRBD1. The CDR3 extends over 15 amino acids. The trim removed 4 bases at V and 12 bases at J, leaving 12 bases unmatched. The V gene's germline CDR1 is MNHEY and CDR2 SMNVEV (reference sequence). The CDR3 coding sequence is TGTGCCAGCAGTTCCTCGGGACAGGGGCCAATGGGGCAGTTCTTC. Encoded protein: CASSSSGQGPMGQFF.

With regard to this clone: The junction shows a germline mismatch at one end, possibly a read error. This chain joins TRBV12-3 or TRBV12-4 and TRBJ2-7; 9 bases fit TRBD1. This CDR3 spans 13 amino acids. The CDR3 here is CASSYRPGQGTDF. CDR3 in DNA: TGTGCCAGCAGTTACCGTCCGGGACAGGGAACCGACTTC.

V and J are TRBV4-3 and TRBJ2-7; 8 nucleotides align to TRBD2. The germline V gene encodes CDR1 LGHNA and CDR2 YSLEER. This CDR3 has 15 amino acids. Trimming took 0 bases from V and 2 from J; bases not matched to a gene: 3. The CDR3 spells CASSQDPGGPYEQYF. CDR3 nucleotide sequence: TGCGCCAGCAGCCAAGATCCGGGGGGGCCCTACGAGCAGTACTTC.

This clone is large in the sample. The V and J genes are TRBV28 and TRBJ2-2, with D hard to call. Per the germline V gene, CDR1 is MDHEN and CDR2 is SYDVKM. Trimming took 3 bases from V and 1 from J, leaving 3 bases between them. The CDR3 extends over 13 amino acids. The CDR3 DNA reads TGTGCCAGCAGTTTTCTGAACACCGGGGAGCTGTTTTTT. It codes for CASSFLNTGELFF. Full variable domain (remainder filled in from reference TRBV28 and TRBJ2-2): DVKVTQSSRYLVKRTGEKVFLECVQDMDHENMFWYRQDPGLGLRLIYFSYDVKMKEKGDIPEGYSVSREKKERFSLILESASTNQTSMYLCASSFLNTGELFFGEGSRLTVL.